The source of this T cell receptor beta chain is a study of CD8 T cells in ankylosing spondylitis. This clonotype was counted a few times. Its antigen remains unknown. Findings and caveats of the study: It appeared that ankylosing spondylitis blood was characterized by a TCR beta motif of fewer than ten highly homologous variants. Peripheral blood held disease-linked clones only at relatively low frequency, and these were CD8+. Several of the motif variants were reported before in synovial fluid and blood from reactive arthritis.

V dropped 6 bases and J dropped 6 bases, with 11 bases sitting between them. This CDR3 is 13 amino acids long. Per germline, CDR1 MNHEY and CDR2 SMNVEV (reference sequence). TCRdb independently ran MiXCR on the 5' RACE reads; one entry per CDR3 protein. The table has a few hundred thousand distinct CDR3 sequences, 20% to 25% seen once. The chain employs TRBV27 and TRBJ2-2; D is unclear. Input material: blood, either unsorted or a sorted T cell fraction (not recorded which). The receptor comes from a male donor with ankylosing spondylitis. This CDR3 reads CASRSNSAGELFF. CDR3 sequence (DNA): TGTGCCAGCAGGTCCAACTCGGCCGGGGAGCTGTTTTTT.